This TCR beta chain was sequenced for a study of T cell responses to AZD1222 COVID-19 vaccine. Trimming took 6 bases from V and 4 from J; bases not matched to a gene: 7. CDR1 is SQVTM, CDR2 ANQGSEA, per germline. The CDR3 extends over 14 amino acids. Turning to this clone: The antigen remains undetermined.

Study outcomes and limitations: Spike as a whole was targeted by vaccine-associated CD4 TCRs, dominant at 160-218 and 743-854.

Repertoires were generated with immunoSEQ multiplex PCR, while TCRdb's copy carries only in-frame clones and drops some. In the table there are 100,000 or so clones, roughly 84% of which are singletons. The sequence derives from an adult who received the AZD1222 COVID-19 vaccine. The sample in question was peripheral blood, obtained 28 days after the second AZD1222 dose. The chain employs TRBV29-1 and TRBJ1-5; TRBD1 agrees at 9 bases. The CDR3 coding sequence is TGCAGCGTGGGAGAGACAGGGGGAAATCAGCCCCAGCATTTT. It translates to CSVGETGGNQPQHF.